The TCR beta chain under discussion was sequenced for a study of blood T cell repertoires in COVID-19 (dated by TCRdb to about 2020). Notes on the research overall: Collaborator samples came from the United States, Italy and Spain and covered acute and convalescent phases of COVID-19. The prospective study material was composed of cDNA or gDNA derived from T cells, B-cell-depleted T cells, or PBMCs. Subjects who had been exposed to COVID-19, were actively infected with it, or had recovered from it provided the deeply sampled blood TCRbeta repertoires that made up the dataset. The repertoires were released in a freely available public database intended as a resource for research on the immune response to SARS-CoV-2. The samples were drawn from two sources: the first 160 participants of the ongoing ImmuneRACE study, and 1,000 to 1,500 subjects contributed by 6 global collaborators. The sample metadata nearly always contained a de-identified subject ID, COVID-19 status, age in years and sex. Where available, HLA class I and class II types were obtained from metadata supplied by the sample provider rather than from assay-based typing.

A note on this clone: The antigen this receptor binds is unknown. Base qualities are not recorded, but no much larger clone differs from it by a single base.

What the work shows at the level of the full study, not this receptor alone: How much clinical and demographic metadata was included differed by source and by participant, and the metadata was provided uncurated.

V gives up 3 bases and J gives up 4 bases, and the segment between their germline ends measures 9 bases. CDR1 SGHDN and CDR2 FVKESK are derived from the germline V gene. From cysteine to phenylalanine, the CDR3 is 13 amino acids long. The sequence is cut down to CDR3 DNA, 39 bases in frame from base 1. TCRbeta CDR3 regions were amplified from genomic DNA by means of the immunoSEQ Assay, a bias-controlled multiplex PCR. The study's processing was this. The number of nucleated cells in each sample was estimated from the amplification of reference gene primers within the assay. Sequence reads were collapsed and filtered to measure the absolute abundance of every unique TCRbeta CDR3 rearrangement. For each sample, productive Simpson clonality was calculated as the square root of Simpson's diversity index over productive rearrangements. TCRdb re-hosts the immuneACCESS table, in-frame sequences only. Its copies lack some clones; in the studies checked, an unresolved V gene accounts for under half of them, and the cause for the rest is not known. V, J and clone size are taken as reported in that table, and D and trimming were inferred from the DNA itself. The sample table holds about 59,000 clones, of which roughly 78% were seen once. The top ten constitute 3.5% of the sample.

The collaborating institutions used their own protocols to collect whole blood in K2EDTA tubes. For TCRbeta analysis, collaborator samples were shipped as frozen whole blood, as isolated PBMCs, or as DNA extracted from either sample type. Here the chain combines TRBV14 and TRBJ1-1; TRBD1 is a weak D gene call, 5 bases matching. Sequenced material: peripheral blood. The TCR was taken from a man in his fifties or sixties with acute or convalescent COVID-19. The CDR3 has the sequence CASSQRDSTEAFF. The DNA reads as follows: TGTGCCAGCAGCCAGAGAGACAGCACTGAAGCTTTCTTT.